A single sample is the source of the 10 T cell receptor beta chains below, sequenced in a study of shared clonotypes between healthy human individuals. The protocol was immunoSEQ multiplex PCR, while the TCRdb copy is restricted to in-frame clones and leaves out a portion. The data contain 2 million to 2.5 million clones, 93% of them singletons. The sequenced material came from naive CD4+ T cells from PBMCs. Subset given: CD45RA+ positively selected. Receptors originate from a young man in good health. Some clones in this sample may be carry-over from other donors' samples.

The V gene is TRBV28, the J gene TRBJ1-2, with TRBD1 as a possible D gene (5 bases). In germline, CDR1 is MDHEN, CDR2 SYDVKM. The CDR3 has 12 amino acids. Trimming took off 9 bases at V and 4 bases at J, with 12 bases between the two ends. CDR3 in amino acids: CASTRESYGYTF. CDR3 nucleotide sequence: TGTGCCAGTACCAGGGAGAGCTATGGCTACACCTTC.

V gene TRBV7-6 combines with J gene TRBJ2-2; 8 bases align to TRBD2. The J segment lost 0 bases and the V segment lost 2 bases, leaving 2 bases of the junction unmatched. Germline CDR1 SGHVS, CDR2 FNYEAQ. This CDR3 is built from 16 residues. CDR3 region: CASSLLLAANTGELFF. CDR3 in DNA: TGTGCCAGCAGCTTACTACTAGCGGCGAACACCGGGGAGCTGTTTTTT.

In regard to this clone: The sample has other DNA sequences that encode this CDR3 too. This chain links TRBV4-2 with TRBJ1-2; D possibly corresponds to TRBD1 (5 bases). The V and J ends lost 1 base and 2 bases respectively, with 8 bases between them. CDR3 size: 14 residues. Per germline, CDR1 LGHNA and CDR2 YNFKEQ. This CDR3 is CASSQGDRNYGYTF. The CDR3 DNA reads TGTGCCAGCAGCCAAGGAGACAGAAACTATGGCTACACCTTC.

The J gene is TRBJ2-1, the V gene TRBV5-1; D unclear. Trimming removed 6 bases at V and 9 bases at J, with 16 bases between. The CDR3 totals 13 residues. Per the germline V gene, CDR1 is SGHRS and CDR2 is YFSETQ. CDR3 nucleotide sequence: TGCGCCAGCAACCCCTCCGGTGGCGGTGAGCAGTTCTTC. Its translation is CASNPSGGGEQFF.

CDR3 nucleotides: TGTGCCAGCAGTTACTCCGGGGGCGGAGAGCAGTACTTC. It encodes CASSYSGGGEQYF. The chain employs TRBV6-6 and TRBJ2-7; D may correspond to TRBD1 or TRBD2 (6 bases each). Germline V lookup: CDR1 MNHNY, CDR2 SVGAGI (reference sequence). V shed 0 bases and J shed 7 bases, with 10 bases lying between them. The CDR3 has 13 amino acids.

The J gene is TRBJ1-1, the V gene TRBV5-1; D gene ambiguous. Trimming stripped 1 base from V and 3 bases from J, with 13 bases between. The germline V gene has CDR1 SGHRS and CDR2 YFSETQ. This CDR3 spans 15 amino acids. The CDR3 region has the DNA TGCGCCAGCAGCTTGATCGGGCCCCGGGACACTGAAGCTTTCTTT. This codes for CASSLIGPRDTEAFF.

The CDR3 nucleotides read TGTGCCAGCAGCTGGGGACAATTCTACGAGCAGTACTTC. Translation gives CASSWGQFYEQYF. The chain is built from TRBV7-2 and TRBJ2-7; D perhaps matches TRBD1 (6 bases). Trimming stripped 4 bases from V and 3 bases from J, with 10 bases between. Germline CDR1 SGHTA, CDR2 FQGNSA. The CDR3 runs 13 residues.

The chain is built from TRBV27 and TRBJ1-2, with TRBD1 identical over 10 bases. Trimming removed 5 bases from V and 3 bases from J; junction bases left unmatched: 6. Germline CDR1 MNHEY, CDR2 SMNVEV (reference sequence). This CDR3 contains 15 residues. Here the CDR3 reads CASSRQGAPYYGYTF. CDR3 nucleotide sequence: TGTGCCAGCAGTCGACAGGGGGCGCCGTACTATGGCTACACCTTC.

The rearrangement links TRBV4-3 to TRBJ2-7; either TRBD1 or TRBD2 may supply D (5 bases each). This CDR3 contains 15 residues. The germline V gene has CDR1 LGHNA and CDR2 YSLEER. V lost 3 bases and J lost 3, with 15 bases in between. The CDR3 DNA is TGCGCCAGCAGCCAGGGGGTCCTGGAAGACTACGAGCAGTACTTC. This translates into CASSQGVLEDYEQYF.

CDR3 protein: CASSLGLGDRDGYTF. The CDR3 DNA follows: TGTGCCAGCAGCTTGGGGCTAGGGGACAGGGATGGCTACACCTTC. The chain recombines TRBV5-4 with TRBJ1-2; 9 positions agree with TRBD1. This CDR3 is 15 amino acids long. Germline CDR1 SGHNT, CDR2 YYREEE (reference sequence). Trimming removed 0 bases from V and 6 bases from J; junction bases left unmatched: 6.